What follows are 23 T cell receptor beta chains derived from one specimen sequenced in a study of blood T cell repertoires in COVID-19. Sequenced by immunoSEQ multiplex PCR; TCRdb stores in-frame clones only, minus some. This table has approximately 300,000 clones, roughly 90% appearing once. Input material: peripheral blood. These receptors all stem from a man aged 18 to 30 who had recovered from COVID-19.

This chain connects TRBV7-6 to TRBJ2-2; no clear D gene. The CDR3 consists of 15 residues. Germline assignment: CDR1 SGHVS and CDR2 FNYEAQ. V lost 4 bases and J lost 5, with 14 bases in between. In DNA, the CDR3 is TGTGCCAGCAGCTCCCTAGGTGGTAGGACCGGGGAGCTGTTTTTT. Protein product: CASSSLGGRTGELFF.

The chain couples TRBV29-1 to TRBJ2-7; D possibly corresponds to TRBD1 (6 bases). CDR1 and CDR2 (germline): SQVTM, ANQGSEA. The CDR3 runs to 12 residues. Between the trimmed V and J ends, which lost 6 bases and 3 bases, there was a span of 12 bases. The chain's CDR3 is CSVGQQVYEQYF. The DNA of the CDR3 is TGCAGCGTCGGACAGCAAGTCTACGAGCAGTACTTC.

This chain joins TRBV6-5 and TRBJ1-1; D gene uncertain. V gave up 8 bases and J gave up 1 base, with 8 bases separating them. CDR1 MNHEY and CDR2 SVGAGI come from the germline V gene. CDR3 size: 12 residues. The CDR3 bases are TGTGCCAGCCTCTGGGCGAACACTGAAGCTTTCTTT. It yields the protein CASLWANTEAFF.

This clone showed up just once. V usage is TRBV21-1 and J usage is TRBJ2-1; the listed D gene, TRBD2, was not tested against the DNA. TRBV21-1 is flagged as a pseudogene. The CDR3 is 19 amino acids. The CDR3 sequence: CASSKEGGERGGRDNEQFF. The CDR3 DNA sequence: TGTGCCAGCAGCAAAGAGGGAGGGGAGCGGGGGGGCCGCGACAATGAGCAGTTCTTC.

The chain carries TRBV9 and TRBJ2-5, with 7 bases fitting TRBD2. V trimming: 0 bases; J trimming: 3 bases; junction bases outside the gene matches: 2. This CDR3 comprises 14 residues. Germline CDR1 and CDR2: SGDLS and YYNGEE. The CDR3 sequence: CASSVAGGKETQYF. CDR3 nucleotide sequence: TGTGCCAGCAGCGTAGCGGGAGGCAAAGAGACCCAGTACTTC.

The V gene is TRBV7-9, the J gene TRBJ2-1; TRBD2 aligns across 9 bases. V dropped 3 bases and J dropped 6; count of bases not matched to a gene: 6. Germline CDR1 is SEHNR and CDR2 is FQNEAQ (reference sequence). The CDR3 loop spans 15 amino acids. CDR3 amino acids: CASSFFAGGSNEQFF. CDR3 coding DNA: TGTGCCAGCAGCTTCTTTGCGGGGGGGAGCAATGAGCAGTTCTTC.

This chain uses TRBV9 with TRBJ1-3, with 7 bases that match TRBD1. After removal of 7 bases from V and 4 bases from J, the junction contained 5 bases not matched to a gene. Per the germline V gene, CDR1 is SGDLS and CDR2 is YYNGEE. The CDR3 consists of 13 residues. CDR3 DNA sequence: TGTGCCAGCGCGGGGACAGACGGAAACACCATATATTTT. Its protein product is CASAGTDGNTIYF.

The chain recombines TRBV7-9 with TRBJ2-3; D unclear. Trimming pared 7 bases from V and 3 bases from J, leaving 11 bases between. Per germline, CDR1 SEHNR and CDR2 FQNEAQ (reference sequence). The CDR3 length is 13 residues. The CDR3 loop is CASNRFETDTQYF. The CDR3 DNA follows: TGTGCCAGCAACCGCTTTGAGACAGATACGCAGTATTTT.

V usage is TRBV7-8 and J usage is TRBJ2-1; 11 bases are shared with TRBD2. Germline CDR1 is SGHVS and CDR2 is FQNEAQ. The junction had 3 bases not matched to a gene; V was cut back by 4 bases and J by 4 bases. The CDR3 consists of 15 residues. As DNA, the CDR3 is TGTGCCAGCAGCTCCGGGACTAGCGGATACAATGAGCAGTTCTTC. Amino acids: CASSSGTSGYNEQFF.

The chain employs TRBV5-1 and TRBJ2-2; 7 positions match TRBD2. The length of the CDR3 is 16 residues. V lost 3 bases to trimming and J lost 4 bases; unmatched junction nucleotides: 9. In germline, CDR1 is SGHRS, CDR2 YFSETQ. The CDR3 is CASSSTGTTLTGELFF. In nucleotides, the CDR3 is TGCGCCAGCAGCTCTACCGGGACTACCCTCACCGGGGAGCTGTTTTTT.

The gene calls are TRBV7-9 and TRBJ2-6; 13 nucleotides agree with TRBD2. Per the germline V gene, CDR1 is SEHNR and CDR2 is FQNEAQ (reference sequence). The J segment lost 1 base and the V segment lost 5 bases, leaving 8 bases of the junction unmatched. The CDR3 has 19 residues. CDR3 nucleotide sequence: TGTGCCAGCAGCGGAGGACTAGCGGGAGAGGGGTCTGGGGCCAACGTCCTGACTTTC. Its translation is CASSGGLAGEGSGANVLTF.

This chain uses TRBV7-9 with TRBJ2-7; weak D call: TRBD2 (6 bases). V gave up 2 bases and J gave up 4 bases, with 12 bases separating them. Germline values: CDR1 SEHNR, CDR2 FQNEAQ (reference sequence). CDR3 length: 14 residues. The CDR3 nucleotides read TGTGCCAGCAGCTTAACTAGCAGCCCATACGAGCAGTACTTC. This codes for CASSLTSSPYEQYF.

The J gene is TRBJ2-7, the V gene TRBV11-1; weak D call: TRBD1 (6 bases). The CDR3 covers 14 residues. CDR1 is SGHAT, CDR2 FQDESV, per germline (reference sequence). V was trimmed by 5 bases and J by 6 bases, leaving 17 bases between them. CDR3 sequence (DNA): TGTGCCAGCAGCCAACAGGGTTTATTTCGCGAGCAGTACTTC. Translating gives CASSQQGLFREQYF.

The chain links TRBV18 to TRBJ2-1, with a weak D call TRBD1 (5 bases). Germline assignment: CDR1 KGHSH and CDR2 LQKENI. Trimming took off 0 bases at V and 2 bases at J, with 8 bases between the two ends. This CDR3 spans 15 amino acids. The CDR3 bases are TGTGCCAGCTCACCACCTGGGGCAGCCTACAATGAGCAGTTCTTC. Amino acid sequence: CASSPPGAAYNEQFF.

The chain has TRBV12-5 and TRBJ2-2, with 7 bases that match TRBD2. Trimming took 2 bases from V and 5 from J; bases not matched to a gene: 14. This CDR3 is built from 18 residues. Germline assignment: CDR1 LGHNT and CDR2 FRNRAP. CDR3 region: CASGLPSTGRGSTGELFF. Here the CDR3 DNA reads TGTGCTAGTGGTTTGCCGAGCACGGGGCGGGGGAGTACCGGGGAGCTGTTTTTT.

The V gene is TRBV5-6, the J gene TRBJ1-6, with D possibly TRBD1 on 5 matching bases. Germline lookup yields CDR1 SGHDT and CDR2 YYEEEE. This CDR3 has 13 residues. Trimming removed 2 bases at V and 14 bases at J, with 14 bases between. This CDR3 reads CASSFQQWGALHF. The CDR3 DNA is TGTGCCAGCAGCTTTCAACAGTGGGGGGCCCTCCACTTT.

This clone was seen once. V gene TRBV18 combines with J gene TRBJ2-5; a possible D gene is TRBD1 (5 bases). The CDR3 loop spans 16 amino acids. The ends were cut back, 5 bases at V and 1 base at J, with 17 bases in the middle. Germline V gene lookup returns CDR1 KGHSH and CDR2 LQKENI. The CDR3 sequence is CASSLPSGHRQETQYF. The DNA for the CDR3 is TGTGCCAGCTCATTACCCTCCGGACACCGCCAAGAGACCCAGTACTTC. The variable domain in full, with the rest retrieved from reference TRBV18 and TRBJ2-5, is NAGVMQNPRHLVRRRGQEARLRCSPMKGHSHVYWYRQLPEEGLKFMVYLQKENIIDESGMPKERFSAEFPKEGPSILRIQQVVRGDSAAYFCASSLPSGHRQETQYFGPGTRLLVL.

This clone was counted a few times. The chain is built from TRBV7-2 and TRBJ2-7, with a tentative D call TRBD1 (6 bases). This CDR3 contains 12 residues. Germline CDR1 reads SGHTA; CDR2 reads FQGNSA. Trimming took off 5 bases at V and 6 bases at J, with 11 bases between the two ends. The CDR3 sequence is CASSQTGFEQYF. Here the CDR3 DNA reads TGTGCCAGCAGCCAAACAGGGTTCGAGCAGTACTTC.

The chain employs TRBV27 and TRBJ1-2; TRBD1 aligns across 9 bases. Germline CDR1 reads MNHEY; CDR2 reads SMNVEV (reference sequence). V was pared by 4 bases and J by 6 bases, with 3 bases of the junction left unmatched. The CDR3 has 13 amino acids. This chain's CDR3 is CASSSQGADGYTF. The CDR3 region has the DNA TGTGCCAGCAGTTCACAGGGGGCCGATGGCTACACCTTC.

The chain couples TRBV2 to TRBJ2-7; 11 nucleotides align to TRBD2. With V trimmed by 6 bases and J by 2 bases, 3 bases remained unmatched. The germline gives CDR1 SNHLY, CDR2 FYNNEI. The CDR3 sequence is 14 residues long. CDR3 DNA: TGTGCCAGCAGGACTAGCGGGATAACCTACGAGCAGTACTTC. Protein product: CASRTSGITYEQYF.

The chain recombines TRBV7-2 with TRBJ1-3; no definite D call. Trimming left V 5 bases short and J 4 bases short, with 15 bases between. In germline, CDR1 is SGHTA, CDR2 FQGNSA. The CDR3 contains 15 residues. The CDR3 region is CASSHLRESGNTIYF. The CDR3 DNA is TGTGCCAGCAGCCATTTACGGGAAAGCGGAAACACCATATATTTT.

This clone occurred once. The genes are TRBV19 and TRBJ1-4, with 7 bases aligning to TRBD1. The germline V gene encodes CDR1 LNHDA and CDR2 SQIVND (reference sequence). Germline trimming cut 2 bases from V and 0 bases from J; bases unmatched to any gene: 15. The CDR3 consists of 20 residues. CDR3 region: CASSIYTLGTDVATNEKLFF. As DNA, the CDR3 is TGTGCCAGTAGTATATATACCCTCGGGACAGATGTCGCAACTAATGAAAAACTGTTTTTT.

In its sample, this clone was seen a few times. J is TRBJ1-1 and V is TRBV21-1. TRBV21-1 is marked as a pseudogene. This CDR3 has 12 residues. The CDR3 nucleotides read TGTGCCAGTCACGGGGAGAACACTGAAGCTTTCTTT. It yields the protein CASHGENTEAFF.